This entry describes one T cell receptor beta chain. What it binds is unknown. The data originate from a study of cytomegalovirus exposure and HLA in healthy donors. About the research overall: A subsequent analysis stated that the roughly 130 validation repertoires were run on the same platform as the roughly 670 first-cohort repertoires.

General study results and limits: Cytomegalovirus-associated status was assigned to more than 150 TCR beta chains. Reportedly, diagnosis of cytomegalovirus status by the classifier showed high specificity and sensitivity. Across donors, most TCRs were seen rarely, yet some public ones were widespread.

TCRdb's copy holds only in-frame clones and misses some; the assay was immunoSEQ multiplex PCR. The sample includes roughly 200,000 clones, about 81% seen only once; the top ten take roughly 1.2%. This TCR derives from a woman in her thirties in good health and CMV-seronegative. Sequenced: PBMCs.

The CDR3 DNA reads TGTGCCAGCAGCCTCACTAGCGGAAACATTCAGTACTTC. This translates into CASSLTSGNIQYF. This chain uses TRBV9 with TRBJ2-4, with 8 bases identical to TRBD2. J lost 6 bases, V lost 4 bases, and 3 bases had no gene match. The CDR3 loop spans 13 amino acids. Germline CDR1 SGDLS, CDR2 YYNGEE.